Sequencing of this T cell receptor beta chain was carried out in a study of T-cell memory formation after mild COVID-19. Across the whole study: TCR clusters were largely donor specific. Findings and caveats of the study: There were some responding clones in pre-infection memory, which suggested that cross-reactive memory had joined. There was a balanced CD4/CD8 profile in clones contracting day 15 to 85, and later expanders leaned CD4+.

UMIs and sample barcodes were carried by the TCR alpha and TCR beta cDNA libraries that 5'RACE produced using constant-segment primers. One entry per CDR3 protein, called by TCRdb with MiXCR from the 5' RACE reads. The sample includes 150,000 to 200,000 distinct CDR3 sequences, about 21% of them seen just once. The CDR3 has 17 residues. Per germline, CDR1 LNHNV and CDR2 YYDKDF (reference sequence). Germline trimming cut 0 bases from V and 6 bases from J; bases unmatched to any gene: 12. To note about this clonotype: Its target is unknown.

The chain has TRBV15 and TRBJ2-3, with 7 bases that match TRBD2. The clonotype comes from an adult woman who had mild COVID-19 (a few samples of this study predate the infection). Cell type and time point are not known. The sample comprised PBMCs or a T cell subset sorted from them (not recorded which). The chain's CDR3 is CATSRDVAGELRDTQYF. The CDR3 DNA reads as TGTGCCACCAGCAGAGATGTAGCGGGTGAACTTCGGGATACGCAGTATTTT.